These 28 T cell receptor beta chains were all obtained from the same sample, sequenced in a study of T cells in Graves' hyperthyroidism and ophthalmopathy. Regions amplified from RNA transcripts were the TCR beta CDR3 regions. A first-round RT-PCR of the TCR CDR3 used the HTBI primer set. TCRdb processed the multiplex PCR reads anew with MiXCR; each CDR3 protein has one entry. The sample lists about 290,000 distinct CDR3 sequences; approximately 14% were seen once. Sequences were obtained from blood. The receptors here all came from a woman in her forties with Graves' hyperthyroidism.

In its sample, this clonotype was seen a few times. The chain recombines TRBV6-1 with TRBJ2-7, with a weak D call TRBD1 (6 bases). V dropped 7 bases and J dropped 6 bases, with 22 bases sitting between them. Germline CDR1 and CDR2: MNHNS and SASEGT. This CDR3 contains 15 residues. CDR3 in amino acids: CASTVEGAGAREQYF. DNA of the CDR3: TGTGCCAGCACGGTGGAAGGGGCAGGGGCTCGCGAGCAGTACTTC.

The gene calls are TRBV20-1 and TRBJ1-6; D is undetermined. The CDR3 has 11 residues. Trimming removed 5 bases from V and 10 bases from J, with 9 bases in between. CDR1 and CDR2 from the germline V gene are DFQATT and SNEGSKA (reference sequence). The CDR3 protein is CSADARSPLHF. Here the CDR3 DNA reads TGCAGTGCTGACGCCAGGTCACCCCTCCACTTT.

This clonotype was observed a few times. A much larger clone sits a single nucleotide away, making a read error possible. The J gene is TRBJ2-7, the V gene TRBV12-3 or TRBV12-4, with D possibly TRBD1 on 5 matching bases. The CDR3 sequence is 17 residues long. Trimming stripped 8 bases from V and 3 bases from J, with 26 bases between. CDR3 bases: TGTGCCAGCCCCAACCGGCCTGTGAAGGCAGGGTACTACGAGCAGTACTTC. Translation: CASPNRPVKAGYYEQYF.

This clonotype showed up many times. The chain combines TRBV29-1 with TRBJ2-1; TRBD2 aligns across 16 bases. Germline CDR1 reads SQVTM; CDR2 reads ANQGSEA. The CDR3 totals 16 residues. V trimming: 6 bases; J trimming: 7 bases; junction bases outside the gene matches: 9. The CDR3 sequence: CSVGGTSGRAPNEQFF. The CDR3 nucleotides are TGCAGCGTGGGGGGGACTAGCGGGAGGGCCCCAAATGAGCAGTTCTTC.

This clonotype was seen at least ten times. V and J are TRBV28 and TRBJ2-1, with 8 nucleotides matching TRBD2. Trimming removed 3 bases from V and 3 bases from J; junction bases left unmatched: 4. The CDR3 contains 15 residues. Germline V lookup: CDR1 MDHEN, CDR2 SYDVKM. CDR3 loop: CASSFPGLVYNEQFF. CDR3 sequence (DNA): TGTGCCAGCAGTTTCCCGGGACTAGTCTACAATGAGCAGTTCTTC.

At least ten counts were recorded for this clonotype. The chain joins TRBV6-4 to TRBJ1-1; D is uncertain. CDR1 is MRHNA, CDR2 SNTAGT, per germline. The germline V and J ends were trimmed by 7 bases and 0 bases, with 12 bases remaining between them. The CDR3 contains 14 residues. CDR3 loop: CASIPLRMNTEAFF. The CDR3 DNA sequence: TGTGCCAGCATCCCCCTTCGAATGAACACTGAAGCTTTCTTT.

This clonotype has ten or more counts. CDR3 nucleotide sequence: TGTGCCAGCAGTTACTCCAGCGGGAGAAGGGTTGAGCAGTTCTTC. Protein sequence: CASSYSSGRRVEQFF. V and J are TRBV6-2 or TRBV6-3 and TRBJ2-1; 8 bases align to TRBD2. V shed 0 bases and J 9 bases; nucleotides not matched to a gene: 7. Germline CDR1 is MNHEY and CDR2 is SVGEGT. CDR3 length equals 15 residues.

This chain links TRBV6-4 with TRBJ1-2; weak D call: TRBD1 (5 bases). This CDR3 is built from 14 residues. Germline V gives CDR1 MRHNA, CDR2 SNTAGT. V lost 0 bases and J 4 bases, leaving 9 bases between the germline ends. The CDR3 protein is CASSDSPGGYGYTF. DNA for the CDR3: TGTGCCAGCAGTGACTCTCCGGGGGGCTATGGCTACACCTTC.

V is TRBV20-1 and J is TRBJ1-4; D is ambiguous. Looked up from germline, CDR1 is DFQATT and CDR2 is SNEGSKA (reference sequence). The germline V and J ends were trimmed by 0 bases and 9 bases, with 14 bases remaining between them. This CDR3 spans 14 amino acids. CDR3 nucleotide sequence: TGCAGTGCTAGAGACGGGTTTGTCGCACAAAAACTGTTTTTT. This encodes CSARDGFVAQKLFF.

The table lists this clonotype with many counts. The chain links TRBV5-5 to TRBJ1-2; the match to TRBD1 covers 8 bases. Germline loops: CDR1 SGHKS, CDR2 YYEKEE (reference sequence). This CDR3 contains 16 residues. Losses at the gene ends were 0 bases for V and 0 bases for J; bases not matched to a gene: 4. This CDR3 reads CASSLEPGQANYGYTF. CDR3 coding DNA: TGTGCCAGCAGCTTGGAACCGGGACAGGCTAACTATGGCTACACCTTC.

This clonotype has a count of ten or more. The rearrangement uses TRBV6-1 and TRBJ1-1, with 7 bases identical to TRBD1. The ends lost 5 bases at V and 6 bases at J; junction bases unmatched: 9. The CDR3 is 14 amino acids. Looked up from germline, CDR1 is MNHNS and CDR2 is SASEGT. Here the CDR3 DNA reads TGTGCCAGCAGTCCAGGACAGGTGGGGTCTGAAGCTTTCTTT. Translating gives CASSPGQVGSEAFF.

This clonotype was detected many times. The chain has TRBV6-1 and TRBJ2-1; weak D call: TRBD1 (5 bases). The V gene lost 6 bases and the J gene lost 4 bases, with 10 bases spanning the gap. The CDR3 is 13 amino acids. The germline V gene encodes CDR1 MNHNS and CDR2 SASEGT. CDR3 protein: CASSSDSYNEQFF. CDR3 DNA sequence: TGTGCCAGCAGCTCCGACAGTTACAATGAGCAGTTCTTC.

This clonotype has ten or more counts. The CDR3 DNA reads as TGTGCCAGCAGCTCCACTGCATCTACACGGGACAGGTGGAACACTGAAGCTTTCTTT. It specifies CASSSTASTRDRWNTEAFF. The rearrangement uses TRBV7-9 and TRBJ1-1; 8 bases are a match to TRBD1. Trimming cost V 4 bases and J 1 base; bases outside gene matches: 17. Germline CDR1 is SEHNR and CDR2 is FQNEAQ (reference sequence). The CDR3 loop spans 19 amino acids.

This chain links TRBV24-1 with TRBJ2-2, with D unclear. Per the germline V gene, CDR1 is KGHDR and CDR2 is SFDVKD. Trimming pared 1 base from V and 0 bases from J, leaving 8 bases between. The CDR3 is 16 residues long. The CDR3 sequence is CATSDLGAANTGELFF. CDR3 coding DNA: TGTGCCACCAGTGATTTAGGAGCCGCGAACACCGGGGAGCTGTTTTTT.

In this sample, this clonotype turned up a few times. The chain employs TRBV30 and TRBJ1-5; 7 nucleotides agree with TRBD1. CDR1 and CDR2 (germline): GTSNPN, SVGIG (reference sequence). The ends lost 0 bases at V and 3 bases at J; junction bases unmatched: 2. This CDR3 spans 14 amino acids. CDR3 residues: CAWSVQGNNQPQHF. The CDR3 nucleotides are TGTGCCTGGAGTGTACAGGGGAACAATCAGCCCCAGCATTTT.

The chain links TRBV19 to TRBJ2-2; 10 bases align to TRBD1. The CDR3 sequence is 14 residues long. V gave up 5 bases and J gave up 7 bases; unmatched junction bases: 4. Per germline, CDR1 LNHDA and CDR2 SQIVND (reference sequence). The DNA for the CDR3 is TGTGCCAGTAGTGACAGGGGGCGGGACGGGGAGCTGTTTTTT. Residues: CASSDRGRDGELFF.

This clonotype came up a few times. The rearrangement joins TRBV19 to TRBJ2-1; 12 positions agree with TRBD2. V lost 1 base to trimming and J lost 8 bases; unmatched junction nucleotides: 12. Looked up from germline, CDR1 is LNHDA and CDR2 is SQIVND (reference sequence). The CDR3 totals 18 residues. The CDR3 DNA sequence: TGTGCCAGTAGTATAGCCCTCGCCGGGACTAGCGGGCTGGATGAGCAGTTCTTC. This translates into CASSIALAGTSGLDEQFF.

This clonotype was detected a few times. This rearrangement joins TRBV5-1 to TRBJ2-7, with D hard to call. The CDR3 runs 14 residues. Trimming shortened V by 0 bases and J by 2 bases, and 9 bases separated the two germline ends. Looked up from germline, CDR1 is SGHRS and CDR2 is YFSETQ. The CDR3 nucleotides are TGCGCCAGCAGCTTGGTTACCCCCCCCTACGAGCAGTACTTC. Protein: CASSLVTPPYEQYF.

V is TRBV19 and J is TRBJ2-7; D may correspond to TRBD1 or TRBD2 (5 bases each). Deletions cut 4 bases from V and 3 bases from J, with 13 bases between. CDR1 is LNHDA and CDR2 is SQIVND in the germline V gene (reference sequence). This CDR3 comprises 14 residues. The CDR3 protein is CASSTWDGIYEQYF. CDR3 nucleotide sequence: TGTGCCAGTAGTACGTGGGACGGGATCTACGAGCAGTACTTC. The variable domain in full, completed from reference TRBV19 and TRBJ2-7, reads DGGITQSPKYLFRKEGQNVTLSCEQNLNHDAMYWYRQDPGQGLRLIYYSQIVNDFQKGDIAEGYSVSREKKESFPLTVTSAQKNPTAFYLCASSTWDGIYEQYFGPGTRLTVT.

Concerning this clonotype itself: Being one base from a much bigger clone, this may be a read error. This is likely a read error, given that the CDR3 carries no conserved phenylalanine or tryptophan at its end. The CDR3 loop is CASSFGNTIYL. In nucleotides, the CDR3 is TGTGCCAGCAGTTTCGGAAACACCATATATCTT. The rearrangement joins TRBV28 to TRBJ1-3, with D hard to call. The CDR3 contains 11 residues. CDR1 and CDR2 (germline): MDHEN, SYDVKM. Trimming took 3 bases from V and 4 from J, leaving 1 base between them.

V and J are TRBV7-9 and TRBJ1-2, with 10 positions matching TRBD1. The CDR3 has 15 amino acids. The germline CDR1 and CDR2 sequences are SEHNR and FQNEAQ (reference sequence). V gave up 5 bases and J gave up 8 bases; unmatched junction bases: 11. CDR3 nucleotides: TGTGCCAGCAGCCCAACCGGGACAGGGGCTCGAGGCTACACCTTC. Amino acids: CASSPTGTGARGYTF.

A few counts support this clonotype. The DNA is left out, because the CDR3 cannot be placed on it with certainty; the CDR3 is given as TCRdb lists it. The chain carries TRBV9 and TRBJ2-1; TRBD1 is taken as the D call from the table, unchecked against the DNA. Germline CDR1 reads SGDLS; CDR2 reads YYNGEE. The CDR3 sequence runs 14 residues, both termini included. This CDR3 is CASSVGSDPLWQFF.

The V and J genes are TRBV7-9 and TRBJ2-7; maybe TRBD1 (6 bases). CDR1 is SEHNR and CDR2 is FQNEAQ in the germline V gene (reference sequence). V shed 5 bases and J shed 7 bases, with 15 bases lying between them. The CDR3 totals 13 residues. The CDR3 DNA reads TGTGCCAGCAGCCCATTGGGACAAATGGAGCAGTACTTC. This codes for CASSPLGQMEQYF. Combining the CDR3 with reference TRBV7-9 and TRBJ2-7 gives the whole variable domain DTGVSQNPRHKITKRGQNVTFRCDPISEHNRLYWYRQTLGQGPEFLTYFQNEAQLEKSRLLSDRFSAERPKGSFSTLEIQRTEQGDSAMYLCASSPLGQMEQYFGPGTRLTVT.

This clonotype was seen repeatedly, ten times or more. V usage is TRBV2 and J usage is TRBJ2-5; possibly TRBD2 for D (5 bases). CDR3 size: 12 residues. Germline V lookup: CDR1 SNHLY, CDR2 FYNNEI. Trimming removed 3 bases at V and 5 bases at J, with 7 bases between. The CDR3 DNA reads TGTGCCAGCAGTGAGAGGGAGGAGACCCAGTACTTC. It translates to CASSEREETQYF.

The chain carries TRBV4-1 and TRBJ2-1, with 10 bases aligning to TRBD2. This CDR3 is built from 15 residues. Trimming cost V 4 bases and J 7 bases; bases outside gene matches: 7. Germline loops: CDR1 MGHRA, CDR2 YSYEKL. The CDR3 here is CASSLTSGWRNEQFF. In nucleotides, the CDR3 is TGCGCCAGCAGCCTGACTAGCGGGTGGCGAAATGAGCAGTTCTTC.

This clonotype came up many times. The CDR3 reads CASSPSGIVGTEAFF. CDR3 DNA sequence: TGCGCCAGCAGCCCTTCTGGGATTGTGGGGACTGAAGCTTTCTTT. V and J are TRBV5-1 and TRBJ1-1; D remains ambiguous. The germline CDR1 and CDR2 sequences are SGHRS and YFSETQ. V was pared by 4 bases and J by 5 bases, with 18 bases between. There are 15 residues in the CDR3.

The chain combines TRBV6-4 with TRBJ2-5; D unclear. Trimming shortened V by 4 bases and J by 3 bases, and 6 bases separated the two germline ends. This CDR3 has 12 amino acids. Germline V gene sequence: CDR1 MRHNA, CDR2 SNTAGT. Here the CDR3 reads CASSGPEETQYF. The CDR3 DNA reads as TGTGCCAGCAGTGGCCCGGAAGAGACCCAGTACTTC.

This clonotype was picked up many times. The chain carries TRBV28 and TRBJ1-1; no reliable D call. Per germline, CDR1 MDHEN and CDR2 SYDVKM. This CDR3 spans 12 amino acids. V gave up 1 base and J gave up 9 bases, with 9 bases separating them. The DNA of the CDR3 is TGTGCCAGCAGTTTATTTTCTAGGAAAGCTTTCTTT. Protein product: CASSLFSRKAFF.